The 29 T cell receptor beta chains reported below all come from one sample, sequenced in a study of Ad26.COV2.S vaccination and SARS-CoV-2 variants (dated by TCRdb to the early 2020s). Preparation of the library involved the immunoSEQ multiplex PCR assay. TCRdb provides this immuneACCESS table in a form limited to in-frame rearrangements. Some clones are lacking; in checked studies, under half of them reflect an unresolved V gene, and why the rest are absent is not known. The sample records some 390,000 clones, about 89% of which are singletons. The ten largest clones add up to about 1.9% of the sample. Interpreted using the paper, the treatment or condition label stands for: around 19 received Ad26.COV2.S at low or high dose, single or two shots; 5 received placebo; per-sample allocation not given. Repertoires of vaccine and placebo recipients were sequenced from samples taken on day 63 after the first injection.

The source material was peripheral blood, sampled in a trial of Ad26.COV2.S vaccine versus placebo. The receptors here all came from a person between 18 and 65 years old who received the Ad26.COV2.S COVID-19 vaccine or a placebo.

This rearrangement joins TRBV6-5 to TRBJ2-7; 7 positions agree with TRBD2. This CDR3 contains 12 residues. The V segment lost 6 bases and the J segment 5 bases; nucleotides outside the gene matches: 4. CDR1 and CDR2 from the germline V gene are MNHEY and SVGAGI. The CDR3 reads CASSGAGDEQYF. The CDR3 nucleotides are TGTGCCAGCAGCGGGGCGGGGGACGAGCAGTACTTC.

V is TRBV4-3 and J is TRBJ1-5, with D tentatively TRBD1 (6 bases). The CDR3 is made up of 15 amino acids. The ends were cut back, 0 bases at V and 6 bases at J, with 12 bases in the middle. The germline CDR1 and CDR2 sequences are LGHNA and YSLEER. CDR3 loop: CASSQDGGGFQPQHF. The CDR3 DNA reads TGCGCCAGCAGCCAAGACGGGGGGGGCTTTCAGCCCCAGCATTTT.

This chain connects TRBV19 to TRBJ1-1; tentative D call: TRBD1 (6 bases). The CDR3 covers 13 residues. V was pared by 5 bases and J by 4 bases, with 11 bases between. Germline V lookup: CDR1 LNHDA, CDR2 SQIVND (reference sequence). The CDR3 DNA follows: TGTGCCAGTAGTCCTCAGGGGATCACTGAAGCTTTCTTT. It is translated as CASSPQGITEAFF.

V and J are TRBV28 and TRBJ2-1, with 7 nucleotides matching TRBD1. The length of the CDR3 is 14 residues. V shed 8 bases and J 4 bases; nucleotides not matched to a gene: 8. In germline, CDR1 is MDHEN, CDR2 SYDVKM. DNA for the CDR3: TGTGCCAGCGGACCGGGACAGACATACAATGAGCAGTTCTTC. Protein sequence: CASGPGQTYNEQFF.

The rearrangement joins TRBV6-1 to TRBJ2-7; D unresolved. Per germline, CDR1 MNHNS and CDR2 SASEGT. The V end was cut by 1 base, the J end by 0 bases, with 10 bases between. The CDR3 covers 15 residues. The CDR3 DNA sequence: TGTGCCAGCAGTGAAGGTACGAGGAACTCCTACGAGCAGTACTTC. Protein: CASSEGTRNSYEQYF.

This chain uses TRBV29-1 with TRBJ2-7; 11 nucleotides line up with TRBD2. The CDR3 runs to 15 residues. Trimming took 1 base from V and 0 from J; bases not matched to a gene: 2. In germline, CDR1 is SQVTM, CDR2 ANQGSEA. The CDR3 nucleotides are TGCAGCGTTGAAGCGGGGACTAGCGGCTCCTACGAGCAGTACTTC. It translates to CSVEAGTSGSYEQYF.

V is TRBV5-5 and J is TRBJ2-7; D is undetermined. The CDR3 is 11 amino acids. Germline-derived CDR1 and CDR2 are SGHKS and YYEKEE (reference sequence). The germline V and J ends were trimmed by 0 bases and 7 bases, with 5 bases remaining between them. The CDR3 DNA reads TGTGCCAGCAGCTTGGGCCCAGAGCAGTACTTC. Its translation is CASSLGPEQYF. The full variable domain, in which reference TRBV5-5 and TRBJ2-7 provide the parts outside the CDR3, is DAGVTQSPTHLIKTRGQQVTLRCSPISGHKSVSWYQQVLGQGPQFIFQYYEKEERGRGNFPDRFSARQFPNYSSELNVNALLLGDSALYLCASSLGPEQYFGPGTRLTVT.

The chain has TRBV19 and TRBJ1-4; 9 bases are shared with TRBD1. This CDR3 spans 17 amino acids. The germline V gene encodes CDR1 LNHDA and CDR2 SQIVND (reference sequence). After removal of 3 bases from V and 5 bases from J, the junction contained 10 bases not matched to a gene. The CDR3 reads CASSIGLGGQGNEKLFF. CDR3 in DNA: TGTGCCAGTAGTATTGGGCTTGGGGGACAGGGAAATGAAAAACTGTTTTTT. Full variable domain (rest looked up from reference TRBV19 and TRBJ1-4): DGGITQSPKYLFRKEGQNVTLSCEQNLNHDAMYWYRQDPGQGLRLIYYSQIVNDFQKGDIAEGYSVSREKKESFPLTVTSAQKNPTAFYLCASSIGLGGQGNEKLFFGSGTQLSVL.

V is TRBV6-5 and J is TRBJ1-2; unclear D gene. Germline V gives CDR1 MNHEY, CDR2 SVGAGI. V lost 1 base and J 8 bases, leaving 11 bases between the germline ends. The CDR3 sequence is 13 residues long. The CDR3 spells CASSYLEGRGYTF. Written as DNA, the CDR3 is TGTGCCAGCAGTTACTTGGAGGGTAGGGGCTACACCTTC.

This chain links TRBV7-3 with TRBJ1-2, with TRBD1 as a possible D gene (6 bases). V was cut by 0 bases and J by 0 bases, with 14 bases left in between. The CDR3 runs to 17 residues. Germline assignment: CDR1 SGHTA and CDR2 FQGTGA. CDR3 sequence: CASSLTGAKGANYGYTF. The CDR3, as DNA: TGTGCCAGCAGCTTAACGGGGGCAAAGGGCGCTAACTATGGCTACACCTTC.

The chain carries TRBV11-2 and TRBJ1-4; a possible D gene is TRBD1 (6 bases). Germline CDR1 and CDR2: SGHAT and FQNNGV. This CDR3 comprises 15 residues. V gave up 5 bases and J gave up 7 bases, with 17 bases separating them. The CDR3 spells CASSPSGVGSEKLFF. CDR3 nucleotides: TGTGCCAGCAGCCCCTCAGGGGTAGGAAGTGAAAAACTGTTTTTT. The whole variable domain, filled in from reference TRBV11-2 and TRBJ1-4, reads EAGVAQSPRYKIIEKRQSVAFWCNPISGHATLYWYQQILGQGPKLLIQFQNNGVVDDSQLPKDRFSAERLKGVDSTLKIQPAKLEDSAVYLCASSPSGVGSEKLFFGSGTQLSVL.

The V call is TRBV6-2 or TRBV6-3, the J call TRBJ2-1, with a weak D call TRBD2 (5 bases). Deletions cut 0 bases from V and 5 bases from J, with 17 bases between. CDR1 MNHEY and CDR2 SVGEGT come from the germline V gene. The length of the CDR3 is 17 residues. Written as DNA, the CDR3 is TGTGCCAGCAGTTACTCCCCCTTTCCAACCGGGAACAATGAGCAGTTCTTC. Translated, it gives CASSYSPFPTGNNEQFF.

The rearrangement uses TRBV11-2 and TRBJ2-7; TRBD2 matches at 7 bases. The CDR3 loop spans 15 amino acids. The V segment lost 4 bases and the J segment 0 bases; nucleotides outside the gene matches: 6. Germline V gene data show CDR1 as SGHAT and CDR2 as FQNNGV. The CDR3 reads CASSSSSGHSYEQYF. CDR3 nucleotides: TGTGCCAGCAGCTCCAGTAGCGGGCACTCCTACGAGCAGTACTTC. Complete variable domain (other parts from reference TRBV11-2 and TRBJ2-7): EAGVAQSPRYKIIEKRQSVAFWCNPISGHATLYWYQQILGQGPKLLIQFQNNGVVDDSQLPKDRFSAERLKGVDSTLKIQPAKLEDSAVYLCASSSSSGHSYEQYFGPGTRLTVT.

The V gene is TRBV19, the J gene TRBJ2-7; perhaps TRBD2 as D (5 bases). Germline CDR1 is LNHDA and CDR2 is SQIVND (reference sequence). With 5 bases removed from V and 5 bases from J, the gap between germline ends came to 10 bases. This CDR3 has 12 amino acids. The CDR3 bases are TGTGCCAGTAGTGTCACCGGGGACGAGCAGTACTTC. Its protein is CASSVTGDEQYF.

This sequence joins TRBV19 and TRBJ2-7; D gene uncertain. The germline CDR1 and CDR2 sequences are LNHDA and SQIVND (reference sequence). Trimming stripped 5 bases from V and 0 bases from J, with 11 bases between. The CDR3 is made up of 14 amino acids. The CDR3 loop is CASSLIASSYEQYF. CDR3 DNA sequence: TGTGCCAGTAGTCTTATTGCCAGCTCCTACGAGCAGTACTTC.

The chain uses TRBV5-8 and TRBJ2-1; tentative D call: TRBD1 (6 bases). Germline values: CDR1 SGHTS, CDR2 YDEGEE. Between the trimmed V and J ends, which lost 4 bases and 0 bases, there was a span of 11 bases. The CDR3 covers 15 residues. The CDR3 spells CASSTTGTSYNEQFF. For the CDR3, the DNA is TGTGCCAGCAGCACGACAGGCACCTCCTACAATGAGCAGTTCTTC.

This chain links TRBV6-2 or TRBV6-3 with TRBJ2-3; 9 bases are a match to TRBD1. The CDR3 is 15 residues long. CDR1 and CDR2 (germline): MNHEY, SVGEGT. J was trimmed by 3 bases and V by 2 bases; bases with no gene match: 3. CDR3 DNA sequence: TGTGCCAGCAGTTACGGGACAGGGCGGACAGATACGCAGTATTTT. The encoded protein is CASSYGTGRTDTQYF.

The chain uses TRBV6-5 and TRBJ1-5; TRBD1 matches at 7 bases. CDR3 length: 15 residues. V shed 6 bases, J shed 3 bases, and the junction held 8 bases outside the gene matches. Germline V gives CDR1 MNHEY, CDR2 SVGAGI. In DNA, the CDR3 is TGTGCCAGCAGGCCGACAGGGAACCTCAATCAGCCCCAGCATTTT. Protein sequence: CASRPTGNLNQPQHF.

V and J are TRBV4-1 and TRBJ2-5; tentatively, D is TRBD2 (5 bases). There are 15 residues in the CDR3. Trimming took off 1 base at V and 1 base at J, with 10 bases between the two ends. Looked up from germline, CDR1 is MGHRA and CDR2 is YSYEKL. Here the CDR3 DNA reads TGCGCCAGCAGCCAAGTGGGGAGTTTCCAAGAGACCCAGTACTTC. The encoded protein is CASSQVGSFQETQYF.

This chain connects TRBV15 to TRBJ2-2, with D perhaps matching TRBD2 (6 bases). Germline V lookup: CDR1 LNHNV, CDR2 YYDKDF (reference sequence). The V end lost 0 bases, the J end lost 11 bases, and 19 bases lay between the germline ends. The CDR3 sequence is 16 residues long. The CDR3 loop is CATSRDLASGLPELFF. The CDR3 bases are TGTGCCACCAGCAGAGATCTGGCCAGCGGGCTTCCTGAGCTGTTTTTT.

V is TRBV7-9 and J is TRBJ2-3; TRBD2 matches at 7 bases. V lost 2 bases, J lost 3 bases, and 11 bases stayed unmatched. Germline CDR1 reads SEHNR; CDR2 reads FQNEAQ (reference sequence). The CDR3 covers 17 residues. The CDR3 is CASSLSLAELGTDTQYF. The DNA for the CDR3 is TGTGCCAGCAGCTTATCTCTAGCGGAGTTAGGTACAGATACGCAGTATTTT.

CDR3 DNA sequence: TGCGCCAGCAGCGTGACAACTGGGGCCAACGTCCTGACTTTC. Translating it yields CASSVTTGANVLTF. This chain uses TRBV4-1 with TRBJ2-6; no reliable D call. The germline V gene encodes CDR1 MGHRA and CDR2 YSYEKL. The ends were cut back, 5 bases at V and 2 bases at J, with 7 bases in the middle. CDR3 length: 14 amino acids.

The chain is built from TRBV4-2 and TRBJ2-1; 8 bases align to TRBD2. Germline V gene lookup returns CDR1 LGHNA and CDR2 YNFKEQ. Germline trimming cut 3 bases from V and 0 bases from J; bases unmatched to any gene: 4. This CDR3 is built from 16 residues. CDR3: CASSHTSGASYNEQFF. CDR3 bases: TGTGCCAGCAGCCATACTAGCGGAGCCTCCTACAATGAGCAGTTCTTC.

About this clone: The sample contains more than one DNA sequence encoding this CDR3. The V call is TRBV28, the J call TRBJ1-5, with 7 bases aligning to TRBD1. CDR3 length equals 14 residues. V shed 7 bases, J shed 1 base, and the junction held 4 bases outside the gene matches. Germline CDR1 MDHEN, CDR2 SYDVKM. This CDR3 is CASNQGGSNQPQHF. The CDR3 DNA follows: TGTGCCAGCAACCAGGGGGGGAGCAATCAGCCCCAGCATTTT.

The rearrangement uses TRBV7-9 and TRBJ1-5; D is unresolved. This CDR3 spans 13 amino acids. The V gene's germline CDR1 is SEHNR and CDR2 FQNEAQ (reference sequence). V was clipped by 1 base and J by 4 bases, with 5 bases between them. The CDR3 DNA follows: TGTGCCAGCAGCTTAGGAGAAAATCAGCCCCAGCATTTT. Encoded protein: CASSLGENQPQHF.

The V gene is TRBV9, the J gene TRBJ1-2; TRBD1 matches at 7 bases. V dropped 4 bases and J dropped 3; count of bases not matched to a gene: 3. Germline CDR1 reads SGDLS; CDR2 reads YYNGEE. The CDR3 has 13 residues. This CDR3 reads CASSTTGDYGYTF. CDR3 nucleotides: TGTGCCAGCAGCACAACAGGGGACTATGGCTACACCTTC.

The CDR3 sequence: CASSGAVNTDTQYF. In DNA form, the CDR3 reads TGTGCCAGCAGCGGAGCGGTAAACACAGATACGCAGTATTTT. The chain combines TRBV9 with TRBJ2-3, with a possible D match to TRBD2 (5 bases). The V end was cut by 3 bases, the J end by 2 bases, with 10 bases between. Germline CDR1 and CDR2: SGDLS and YYNGEE. This CDR3 contains 14 residues.

This clone was seen just once. V gene TRBV19 combines with J gene TRBJ1-6; 7 bases align to TRBD1. CDR3 size: 17 residues. The V gene's germline CDR1 is LNHDA and CDR2 SQIVND (reference sequence). Unmatched junction bases numbered 14, after V lost 7 bases and J lost 5 bases. CDR3 loop: CASTRRPPGQDNSPLHF. For the CDR3, the DNA is TGTGCCAGTACCCGCCGACCCCCCGGACAGGATAATTCACCCCTCCACTTT.

The genes are TRBV4-1 and TRBJ2-1; D is undetermined. Between the trimmed V and J ends, which lost 3 bases and 5 bases, there was a span of 14 bases. Per the germline V gene, CDR1 is MGHRA and CDR2 is YSYEKL. This CDR3 has 15 residues. In DNA, the CDR3 is TGCGCCAGCAGCCAGCTAGGCGTTCCCCACAATGAGCAGTTCTTC. It translates to CASSQLGVPHNEQFF.